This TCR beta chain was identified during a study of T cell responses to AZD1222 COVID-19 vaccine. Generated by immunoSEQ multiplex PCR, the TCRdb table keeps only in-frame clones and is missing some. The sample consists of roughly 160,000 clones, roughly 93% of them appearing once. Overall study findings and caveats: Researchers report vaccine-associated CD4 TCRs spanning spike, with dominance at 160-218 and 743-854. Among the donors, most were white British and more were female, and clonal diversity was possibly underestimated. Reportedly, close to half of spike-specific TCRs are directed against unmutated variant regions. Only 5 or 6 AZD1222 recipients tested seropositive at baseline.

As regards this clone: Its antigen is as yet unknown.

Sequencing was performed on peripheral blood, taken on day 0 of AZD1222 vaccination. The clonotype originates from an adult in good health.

CDR3 in DNA: TGTGCCAGTAGTATAGACAGGGGGCCCAATCAGCCCCAGCATTTT. Its translation: CASSIDRGPNQPQHF. The chain has TRBV19 and TRBJ1-5; 8 bases are a match to TRBD1. Looked up from germline, CDR1 is LNHDA and CDR2 is SQIVND (reference sequence). The CDR3 is 15 amino acids. V shed 0 bases, J shed 3 bases, and the junction held 1 base outside the gene matches.